This entry concerns a single T cell receptor beta chain. What it binds is not known. Trimming cost V 5 bases and J 8 bases; bases outside gene matches: 14. From germline, CDR1 is SEHNR and CDR2 FQNEAQ (reference sequence). The CDR3 covers 17 residues. With a J-beta primer mix and a sample-barcoded 5' primer, a second PCR ran about 6 to 11 cycles. A tag from a template-switch adaptor with 12 random nucleotides marked each cDNA molecule. TCRdb reanalysed the 5' RACE reads using MiXCR and keeps one entry per CDR3 protein. This sample carries about 1,600,000 distinct CDR3 sequences, roughly 40% of them seen once, and the ten largest clones take approximately 7.9%. The sample belongs to a study of blood T cells in healthy people across ages. Study findings and constraints: Higher diversity, along with more naive CD4+ cells, distinguished long-lived donors from aged donors.

Donor samples were obtained from healthy Caucasian individuals from Russia, aged 6 to 90. Each sample yielded at least 5.5 micrograms of PBMC total RNA. The sequence was obtained from a woman aged 18-30 years in good health. The sequencing sample was made of blood. The rearrangement joins TRBV7-9 to TRBJ2-1; 11 bases map to TRBD2. CDR3 coding DNA: TGTGCCAGCAGCATACGAAGGGGTAGCGGGAGGGCCGATGAGCAGTTCTTC. Translated, it gives CASSIRRGSGRADEQFF.